Presented here are 25 T cell receptor beta chains from one specimen sequenced in a study of OX40 agonist ivuxolimab in advanced cancers. This table comes from immunoSEQ multiplex PCR, and its TCRdb copy is limited to in-frame clones, with some not included. The sample has tens of thousands of clones; 80% are singletons. Sequencing was performed on CD4+ or CD8+ T cells sorted from blood, taken in a trial of the OX40 agonist ivuxolimab. Every receptor here comes from an adult with an advanced solid tumor such as melanoma, head and neck, liver or kidney cancer.

This clone was recorded a few times. This chain joins TRBV7-9 and TRBJ2-1; TRBD1 might be the D (5 bases). The CDR3 length is 13 residues. The germline gives CDR1 SEHNR, CDR2 FQNEAQ (reference sequence). Deletions cut 5 bases from V and 1 base from J, with 6 bases between. The CDR3 loop reads CASSPGSYNEQFF. The CDR3, as DNA: TGTGCCAGCAGCCCAGGGTCCTACAATGAGCAGTTCTTC.

The chain employs TRBV5-1 and TRBJ1-3; D ambiguous. Trimming took off 0 bases at V and 4 bases at J, with 17 bases between the two ends. Germline V CDR1 and CDR2: SGHRS, YFSETQ. CDR3 length equals 17 residues. CDR3: CASSLGSGTAAGNTIYF. Here the CDR3 DNA reads TGCGCCAGCAGCTTGGGTAGCGGCACAGCCGCAGGAAACACCATATATTTT.

The chain is built from TRBV9 and TRBJ1-6; D is possibly TRBD1 (6 bases). Between the trimmed V and J ends, which lost 9 bases and 5 bases, there was a span of 15 bases. The CDR3 is made up of 14 amino acids. Looked up from germline, CDR1 is SGDLS and CDR2 is YYNGEE. The CDR3 nucleotides read TGTGCCATGCGGGGGGGGCTACATAATTCACCCCTCCACTTT. Encoded protein: CAMRGGLHNSPLHF.

This clone was seen just once. This chain uses TRBV7-9 with TRBJ1-1; D perhaps matches TRBD1 (5 bases). This CDR3 has 12 amino acids. V was pared by 4 bases and J by 11 bases, with 14 bases between. Per the germline V gene, CDR1 is SEHNR and CDR2 is FQNEAQ (reference sequence). Here the CDR3 reads CASSSLGVGAFF. The CDR3 region has the DNA TGTGCCAGCAGCTCCCTAGGGGTCGGGGCTTTCTTT.

As regards this clone: Germline and junction disagree at one end, which may indicate a read error. The CDR3 DNA reads TGTGCCAGCAGCCCCTGGGACAGGCCTTTTTATTACACCTTC. This gives the protein CASSPWDRPFYYTF. This chain links TRBV5-1 with TRBJ1-2, with TRBD1 identical over 8 bases. This CDR3 spans 14 amino acids. The germline gives CDR1 SGHRS, CDR2 YFSETQ.

The chain uses TRBV7-3 and TRBJ2-7; 10 bases fit TRBD1. The CDR3 loop spans 16 amino acids. J gave up 6 bases and V 2 bases, and 10 bases lay outside the gene matches. The V gene's germline CDR1 is SGHTA and CDR2 FQGTGA. The CDR3 sequence: CASSLGHGTGDTEQYF. CDR3 bases: TGTGCCAGCAGCTTAGGTCACGGGACAGGGGATACCGAGCAGTACTTC.

J is TRBJ2-5 and V is TRBV5-4; D tentatively fits TRBD1 or TRBD2 (6 bases each). Germline-derived CDR1 and CDR2 are SGHNT and YYREEE (reference sequence). The CDR3 consists of 14 residues. Trimming pared 2 bases from V and 5 bases from J, leaving 13 bases between. DNA of the CDR3: TGTGCCAGCAGCTTCAGGGGAGGTGGTGAGACCCAGTACTTC. Its translation: CASSFRGGGETQYF.

The CDR3 reads CASSHGTGDYGYTF. CDR3 sequence (DNA): TGCGCCAGCAGCCACGGGACAGGGGACTATGGCTACACCTTC. The V gene is TRBV4-1, the J gene TRBJ1-2, with 10 bases fitting TRBD1. The CDR3 is 14 residues long. The V gene end was trimmed by 3 bases and the J gene end by 3 bases; junction bases not matched to a gene: 1. Germline-derived CDR1 and CDR2 are MGHRA and YSYEKL.

The chain recombines TRBV7-9 with TRBJ2-5, with 8 nucleotides matching TRBD2. Per the germline V gene, CDR1 is SEHNR and CDR2 is FQNEAQ (reference sequence). The CDR3 is 13 residues long. The V and J ends lost 2 bases and 9 bases, in that order; junction bases with no gene match: 5. CDR3 sequence reads: CASSLSGGAAQYF. CDR3 DNA: TGTGCCAGCAGCTTATCCGGGGGGGCGGCCCAGTACTTC.

In this sample, this clone turned up a few times. The chain is built from TRBV7-2 and TRBJ1-5; 7 bases align to TRBD1. Germline loops: CDR1 SGHTA, CDR2 FQGNSA. V lost 4 bases and J lost 11; bases outside the gene matches: 11. The CDR3 covers 14 residues. The CDR3 loop reads CASSSGTDPEAQHF. In DNA, the CDR3 is TGTGCCAGCAGCTCCGGGACAGACCCGGAGGCCCAGCATTTT.

The chain couples TRBV30 to TRBJ2-1, with a weak D call TRBD2 (7 bases). Germline-derived CDR1 and CDR2 are GTSNPN and SVGIG (reference sequence). The V and J ends lost 1 base and 4 bases respectively, with 14 bases between them. CDR3 length: 15 residues. CDR3 in DNA: TGTGCCTGGAGTGCCCGAGGGGGACTATACAATGAGCAGTTCTTC. This encodes CAWSARGGLYNEQFF.

As DNA, the CDR3 is TGTGCCAGCACTTGGGGGTTAAGTGACACTGAAGCTTTCTTT. Amino acid sequence: CASTWGLSDTEAFF. V and J are TRBV2 and TRBJ1-1, with a weak D call TRBD1 (5 bases). This CDR3 comprises 14 residues. Trimming left V 7 bases short and J 3 bases short, with 15 bases between. Germline assignment: CDR1 SNHLY and CDR2 FYNNEI.

This chain joins TRBV4-3 and TRBJ1-1; 8 bases agree with TRBD1. This CDR3 region has 13 residues. V lost 3 bases and J lost 3; bases outside the gene matches: 0. Germline V lookup: CDR1 LGHNA, CDR2 YSLEER. This chain's CDR3 is CASSQTGDTEAFF. For the CDR3, the DNA is TGCGCCAGCAGCCAGACAGGGGACACTGAAGCTTTCTTT.

Concerning this clone itself: Other DNA sequences in the same sample also yield this CDR3. The V gene is TRBV29-1, the J gene TRBJ1-1; D is uncertain. Trimming took off 7 bases at V and 5 bases at J, with 11 bases between the two ends. CDR3 size: 11 residues. CDR1 and CDR2 from the germline V gene are SQVTM and ANQGSEA. The chain's CDR3 is CSATLGTEAFF. CDR3 in DNA: TGCAGCGCCACCTTGGGGACTGAAGCTTTCTTT.

This rearrangement joins TRBV28 to TRBJ1-2; D gene uncertain. The CDR3 is 10 amino acids. The V end was cut by 9 bases, the J end by 8 bases, with 10 bases between. CDR1 and CDR2 (germline): MDHEN, SYDVKM. The CDR3 DNA sequence: TGTGCCAGGTTCCCTAAGGGCTACACCTTC. Translation: CARFPKGYTF.

The chain joins TRBV28 to TRBJ1-1, with D possibly being TRBD1 (6 bases). CDR1 MDHEN and CDR2 SYDVKM come from the germline V gene. Trimming left V 2 bases short and J 5 bases short, with 12 bases between. This CDR3 has 14 amino acids. CDR3 sequence: CASSLRQGSTEAFF. The CDR3 DNA reads TGTGCCAGCAGTTTAAGGCAGGGGTCTACTGAAGCTTTCTTT.

About this clone itself: At one end, the junction sequence differs from germline, possibly due to a read error. The chain joins TRBV5-8 to TRBJ2-4; 8 bases map to TRBD2. From germline, CDR1 is SGHTS and CDR2 YDEGEE. The CDR3 covers 16 residues. The CDR3 DNA is TGTGCCAGCAGCTCGTTCCCCGGGGGGGCCACAAACATTCAGTACTTC. Translation: CASSSFPGGATNIQYF.

V gene TRBV2 combines with J gene TRBJ2-3; 13 bases agree with TRBD2. Losses at the gene ends were 7 bases for V and 1 base for J; bases not matched to a gene: 8. The CDR3 spans 17 residues. Germline V gene sequence: CDR1 SNHLY, CDR2 FYNNEI. CDR3 nucleotide sequence: TGTGCCAGCACGCCGGGACTAGCGGGATCTGGCACAGATACGCAGTATTTT. Translation gives CASTPGLAGSGTDTQYF.

The chain couples TRBV6-6 to TRBJ2-7; maybe TRBD2 (5 bases). Trimming stripped 5 bases from V and 0 bases from J, with 14 bases between. CDR3 length: 15 residues. From germline, CDR1 is MNHNY and CDR2 SVGAGI (reference sequence). CDR3 in DNA: TGTGCCAGCAGTCCTAGACGAGGGAACTCCTACGAGCAGTACTTC. Translation gives CASSPRRGNSYEQYF.

This sequence joins TRBV18 and TRBJ2-1, with 11 positions matching TRBD2. Germline trimming cut 4 bases from V and 1 base from J; bases unmatched to any gene: 12. CDR1 is KGHSH and CDR2 is LQKENI in the germline V gene. CDR3 size: 19 residues. The CDR3 nucleotides are TGTGCCAGCTCACGAAACCGAGCTTTAGCGGGAGGGTCCTACAATGAGCAGTTCTTC. It is translated as CASSRNRALAGGSYNEQFF.

The chain is built from TRBV6-5 and TRBJ1-3; D is perhaps TRBD1 (6 bases). Trimming left V 1 base short and J 7 bases short, with 14 bases between. The length of the CDR3 is 15 residues. Germline V gene sequence: CDR1 MNHEY, CDR2 SVGAGI. In DNA, the CDR3 is TGTGCCAGCAGTTACTACCAGGGGAGCGGGAACACCATATATTTT. This encodes CASSYYQGSGNTIYF.

The V gene is TRBV19, the J gene TRBJ1-5; D gene uncertain. Germline V gene data show CDR1 as LNHDA and CDR2 as SQIVND (reference sequence). This CDR3 region has 15 residues. Trimming removed 4 bases at V and 6 bases at J, with 16 bases between. The CDR3 loop reads CASSNYRSPSQPQHF. Written as DNA, the CDR3 is TGTGCCAGTAGTAACTATCGGAGTCCGAGTCAGCCCCAGCATTTT.

The V gene is TRBV4-2, the J gene TRBJ1-1; 10 bases are a match to TRBD1. This CDR3 has 14 residues. Germline trimming cut 1 base from V and 6 bases from J; bases unmatched to any gene: 2. CDR1 is LGHNA and CDR2 is YNFKEQ in the germline V gene. For the CDR3, the DNA is TGTGCCAGCAGCCAAGGCGGGACAGGGGCTGAAGCTTTCTTT. Translated, it gives CASSQGGTGAEAFF.

The rearrangement joins TRBV30 to TRBJ2-3; D is unresolved. Deletions cut 4 bases from V and 2 bases from J, with 13 bases between. This CDR3 spans 14 amino acids. Per germline, CDR1 GTSNPN and CDR2 SVGIG (reference sequence). CDR3 protein: CAWTPGYFTDTQYF. CDR3 in DNA: TGTGCCTGGACCCCCGGGTACTTCACAGATACGCAGTATTTT.

In this sample, this clone turned up a few times. V gene TRBV7-6 combines with J gene TRBJ2-5; D is unresolved. V lost 4 bases, J lost 2 bases, and 2 bases lay in between. Germline V gene sequence: CDR1 SGHVS, CDR2 FNYEAQ. The CDR3 is 11 amino acids. CDR3 region: CASSWQETQYF. In nucleotides, the CDR3 is TGTGCCAGCAGCTGGCAAGAGACCCAGTACTTC.